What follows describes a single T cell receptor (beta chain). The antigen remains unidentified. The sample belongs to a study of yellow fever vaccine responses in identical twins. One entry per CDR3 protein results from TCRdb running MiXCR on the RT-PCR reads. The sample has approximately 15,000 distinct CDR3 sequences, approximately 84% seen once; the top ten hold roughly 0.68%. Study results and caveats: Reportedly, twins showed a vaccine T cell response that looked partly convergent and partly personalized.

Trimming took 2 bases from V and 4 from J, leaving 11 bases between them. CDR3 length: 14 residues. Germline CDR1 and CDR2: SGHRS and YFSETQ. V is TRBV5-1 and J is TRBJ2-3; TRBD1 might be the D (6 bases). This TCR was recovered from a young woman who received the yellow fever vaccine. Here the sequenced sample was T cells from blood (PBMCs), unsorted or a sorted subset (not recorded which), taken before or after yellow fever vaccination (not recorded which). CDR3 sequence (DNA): TGCGCCAGCAGCTTCACAGGGATGGCAGATACGCAGTATTTT. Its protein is CASSFTGMADTQYF.